This TCR beta chain was captured by sequencing in a study of spatial heterogeneity in lung cancer. About the study: The library had UMIs, and each TCR and UMI pair averaged more than ten raw reads.

The time point was: sample taken at primary tumor resection. No cells were sorted before sequencing. The whole RNA sequenced was extracted from tumor, nontumor lung or frozen PBMC. TCRdb reprocessed the 5' RACE reads via MiXCR and lists one record per CDR3 protein. Found here are some 970 distinct CDR3 sequences, less than 60% of them singletons; the top ten hold less than 45%. The study's findings and limits: There were more appearances of ubiquitous expanded tumor TCRs in blood at resection than at follow-up.

This clonotype was detected only a few times. Antigen: not known. A library prepared for alpha chains yielded this beta chain as an off-target read; its size is of little meaning. Germline-derived CDR1 and CDR2 are SEHNR and FQNEAQ (reference sequence). The CDR3 runs 12 residues. V lost 5 bases and J 8 bases, leaving 12 bases between the germline ends. Sequenced here: PBMCs, sampled at surgery. The origin of this receptor is a male donor with early-stage non-small cell lung cancer. The chain carries TRBV7-9 and TRBJ2-5, with TRBD1 as a possible D gene (5 bases). The CDR3 loop is CASSPQGETQYF. The CDR3 DNA is TGTGCCAGCAGCCCCCAGGGTGAAACCCAGTACTTC. The variable domain in full, completed from reference TRBV7-9 and TRBJ2-5, reads DTGVSQNPRHKITKRGQNVTFRCDPISEHNRLYWYRQTLGQGPEFLTYFQNEAQLEKSRLLSDRFSAERPKGSFSTLEIQRTEQGDSAMYLCASSPQGETQYFGPGTRLLVL.